This is a list of T cell receptor beta chains from one sample in a study of blood T cell repertoires in COVID-19. Profiled with immunoSEQ multiplex PCR; TCRdb holds only in-frame clones, not every one. The table includes hundreds of thousands of clones, 82% detected once. The source material was peripheral blood. Source of these receptors: an elderly woman with active or convalescent COVID-19. The CDR3 runs from the conserved cysteine through the conserved F or W. Fields, in order: clone size, V gene, D gene, J gene, CDR3 protein, CDR3 DNA. The D gene is left open where the match is weak. The listing skips clone size in some rows; elsewhere it reads once, few, many or a size class.

clone size: .
V gene: TRBV10-3
D gene: .
J gene: TRBJ1-4
CDR3 protein: CAISESARNEKLFF
CDR3 DNA: TGTGCCATCAGTGAGTCGGCCAGAAATGAAAAACTGTTTTTT

clone size: .
V gene: TRBV21-1
D gene: .
J gene: TRBJ1-6
CDR3 protein: CASSKALGAGTGNTPLHF
CDR3 DNA: TGTGCCAGCAGCAAAGCGCTTGGAGCCGGGACAGGGAACACACCCCTCCACTTT

clone size: .
V gene: TRBV28
D gene: TRBD2
J gene: TRBJ2-1
CDR3 protein: CASRHSGRANNEQFF
CDR3 DNA: TGTGCCAGCAGGCATAGCGGGAGGGCTAACAATGAGCAGTTCTTC

clone size: .
V gene: TRBV5-1
D gene: TRBD2
J gene: TRBJ2-1
CDR3 protein: CASSRYGTSGINEQFF
CDR3 DNA: TGCGCCAGCAGCCGGTACGGGACTAGCGGGATCAATGAGCAGTTCTTC

clone size: .
V gene: TRBV3-1/TRBV3-2
D gene: TRBD1
J gene: TRBJ2-7
CDR3 protein: CASSQDPVGTGKYF
CDR3 DNA: TGTGCCAGCAGCCAAGATCCGGTCGGGACAGGGAAGTACTTC

clone size: .
V gene: TRBV24-1
D gene: .
J gene: TRBJ2-7
CDR3 protein: CATSDSSSRFEQYF
CDR3 DNA: TGTGCCACCAGTGATTCTTCTTCGAGATTCGAGCAGTACTTC

clone size: .
V gene: TRBV29-1
D gene: .
J gene: TRBJ2-5
CDR3 protein: CSVDSVGLSETQYF
CDR3 DNA: TGCAGCGTTGATTCAGTTGGGCTTTCGGAGACCCAGTACTTC

clone size: .
V gene: TRBV5-1
D gene: .
J gene: TRBJ2-5
CDR3 protein: CASRPGPTYQETQYF
CDR3 DNA: TGCGCCAGCAGGCCTGGCCCAACGTACCAAGAGACCCAGTACTTC

clone size: .
V gene: TRBV23-1
D gene: TRBD1
J gene: TRBJ1-1
CDR3 protein: CASRTQGVTEAFF
CDR3 DNA: TGCGCCAGCAGGACACAGGGGGTGACTGAAGCTTTCTTT

clone size: .
V gene: TRBV5-1
D gene: .
J gene: TRBJ2-1
CDR3 protein: CASSLGGARYPNEQFF
CDR3 DNA: TGCGCCAGCAGCTTGGGCGGAGCGCGATATCCAAATGAGCAGTTCTTC

clone size: .
V gene: TRBV3-1/TRBV3-2
D gene: TRBD1
J gene: TRBJ2-7
CDR3 protein: CASSQEQRTGSYEQYF
CDR3 DNA: TGTGCCAGCAGCCAAGAACAACGGACAGGGAGTTACGAGCAGTACTTC

clone size: few
V gene: TRBV4-2
D gene: .
J gene: TRBJ1-6
CDR3 protein: CASSQDMLDSKGHNSPLHF
CDR3 DNA: TGTGCCAGCAGCCAAGATATGTTGGACTCGAAAGGACATAATTCACCCCTCCACTTT

clone size: .
V gene: TRBV6-5
D gene: .
J gene: TRBJ1-1
CDR3 protein: CASSLWTENTEAFF
CDR3 DNA: TGTGCCAGCAGTTTATGGACAGAGAACACTGAAGCTTTCTTT

clone size: .
V gene: TRBV6-2/TRBV6-3
D gene: .
J gene: TRBJ1-2
CDR3 protein: CASSYGATVGYGYTF
CDR3 DNA: TGTGCCAGCAGTTACGGTGCGACAGTGGGCTATGGCTACACCTTC

clone size: .
V gene: TRBV2
D gene: TRBD2
J gene: TRBJ2-5
CDR3 protein: CASSSSGGKLETQYF
CDR3 DNA: TGTGCCAGCAGCTCTAGCGGGGGGAAATTGGAGACCCAGTACTTC

clone size: .
V gene: TRBV20-1
D gene: .
J gene: TRBJ1-2
CDR3 protein: CRPPGVNGYTF
CDR3 DNA: TGCAGACCGCCCGGGGTGAATGGCTACACCTTC

clone size: .
V gene: TRBV5-1
D gene: .
J gene: TRBJ1-3
CDR3 protein: CATSDSSSGNTIYF
CDR3 DNA: TGCGCCACCTCGGACAGTTCATCTGGAAACACCATATATTTT

clone size: .
V gene: TRBV5-1
D gene: .
J gene: TRBJ2-5
CDR3 protein: CASSLSLASRGTQYF
CDR3 DNA: TGCGCCAGCAGCTTGAGTCTAGCGTCCCGGGGTACCCAGTACTTC

clone size: .
V gene: TRBV5-1
D gene: TRBD2
J gene: TRBJ2-2
CDR3 protein: CASSASGGADTGELFF
CDR3 DNA: TGCGCCAGCAGCGCAAGCGGGGGGGCCGACACCGGGGAGCTGTTTTTT

clone size: .
V gene: TRBV2
D gene: TRBD1
J gene: TRBJ1-2
CDR3 protein: CASSERTGDGYTF
CDR3 DNA: TGTGCCAGCAGTGAAAGAACAGGGGATGGCTACACCTTC

clone size: .
V gene: TRBV27
D gene: .
J gene: TRBJ2-6
CDR3 protein: CASTKEAASSGANVLTF
CDR3 DNA: TGTGCCAGCACCAAAGAGGCGGCCAGCTCTGGGGCCAACGTCCTGACTTTC

clone size: .
V gene: TRBV19
D gene: .
J gene: TRBJ2-3
CDR3 protein: CASRGRGSSTDTQYF
CDR3 DNA: TGTGCCAGTAGGGGGAGAGGTTCAAGCACAGATACGCAGTATTTT

clone size: .
V gene: TRBV9
D gene: .
J gene: TRBJ2-1
CDR3 protein: CASSAGHLVYNEQFF
CDR3 DNA: TGTGCCAGCAGCGCCGGACACCTGGTCTACAATGAGCAGTTCTTC

clone size: .
V gene: TRBV2
D gene: TRBD1
J gene: TRBJ1-2
CDR3 protein: CASRTGQGMDYGYTF
CDR3 DNA: TGTGCCAGCAGGACGGGACAGGGGATGGACTATGGCTACACCTTC

clone size: .
V gene: TRBV5-1
D gene: TRBD2
J gene: TRBJ2-1
CDR3 protein: CASSYLLAGIPDEQFF
CDR3 DNA: TGCGCCAGCAGCTACCTCTTAGCGGGAATACCGGATGAGCAGTTCTTC

clone size: .
V gene: TRBV3-1/TRBV3-2
D gene: .
J gene: TRBJ2-7
CDR3 protein: CASSQDLGTPSYEQYF
CDR3 DNA: TGTGCCAGCAGCCAAGATCTCGGGACACCCTCCTACGAGCAGTACTTC

clone size: .
V gene: TRBV28
D gene: .
J gene: TRBJ1-6
CDR3 protein: CASSPVETVNNSPLHF
CDR3 DNA: TGTGCCAGCAGTCCCGTTGAGACAGTAAATAATTCACCCCTCCACTTT

clone size: .
V gene: TRBV28
D gene: TRBD1
J gene: TRBJ1-6
CDR3 protein: CASRRDRGLNSPLHF
CDR3 DNA: TGTGCCAGCAGGAGGGACAGGGGGCTTAATTCACCCCTCCACTTT

clone size: .
V gene: TRBV30
D gene: TRBD2
J gene: TRBJ2-3
CDR3 protein: CAWSVRGGGDTQYF
CDR3 DNA: TGTGCCTGGAGTGTTCGCGGGGGGGGTGATACGCAGTATTTT

clone size: .
V gene: TRBV9
D gene: TRBD1
J gene: TRBJ1-1
CDR3 protein: CASSGRGRGAAFF
CDR3 DNA: TGTGCCAGCAGCGGCAGGGGGCGCGGTGCTGCTTTCTTT

clone size: .
V gene: TRBV28
D gene: .
J gene: TRBJ2-7
CDR3 protein: CASTLGGYEQYF
CDR3 DNA: TGTGCCAGCACCCTCGGGGGCTACGAGCAGTACTTC

clone size: .
V gene: TRBV9
D gene: TRBD2
J gene: TRBJ2-3
CDR3 protein: CASSVVASGGDTQYF
CDR3 DNA: TGTGCCAGCAGCGTAGTGGCTAGCGGGGGGGATACGCAGTATTTT

clone size: medium-sized
V gene: TRBV4-1
D gene: TRBD1
J gene: TRBJ2-7
CDR3 protein: CASSQEGPGQGYEQYF
CDR3 DNA: TGCGCCAGCAGCCAAGAAGGTCCCGGACAGGGCTACGAGCAGTACTTC

clone size: .
V gene: TRBV15
D gene: TRBD1
J gene: TRBJ1-5
CDR3 protein: CATSPDVRTGYNQPQHF
CDR3 DNA: TGTGCCACCAGCCCTGATGTGAGGACAGGATACAATCAGCCCCAGCATTTT

clone size: .
V gene: TRBV4-2
D gene: .
J gene: TRBJ2-1
CDR3 protein: CASSRAETNNEQFF
CDR3 DNA: TGTGCCAGCAGCCGGGCCGAGACAAACAATGAGCAGTTCTTC

clone size: once
V gene: TRBV5-1
D gene: TRBD1
J gene: TRBJ2-7
CDR3 protein: CASSVTGVVYEQYF
CDR3 DNA: TGCGCCAGCAGCGTTACAGGGGTCGTCTACGAGCAGTACTTC

clone size: .
V gene: TRBV28
D gene: .
J gene: TRBJ1-1
CDR3 protein: CASSGIEFTEAFF
CDR3 DNA: TGTGCCAGCAGTGGTATAGAATTCACTGAAGCTTTCTTT

clone size: .
V gene: TRBV10-3
D gene: TRBD2
J gene: TRBJ2-5
CDR3 protein: CAISKTSGGSQETQYF
CDR3 DNA: TGTGCCATCAGTAAGACTAGCGGGGGTTCTCAAGAGACCCAGTACTTC

clone size: .
V gene: TRBV7-6
D gene: .
J gene: TRBJ1-2
CDR3 protein: CASPLTGTPNYGYTF
CDR3 DNA: TGTGCCAGCCCACTGACCGGGACACCCAACTATGGCTACACCTTC

clone size: .
V gene: TRBV10-3
D gene: TRBD1
J gene: TRBJ1-4
CDR3 protein: CAISDYRGEKLFF
CDR3 DNA: TGTGCCATCAGCGATTACAGGGGTGAAAAACTGTTTTTT

clone size: .
V gene: TRBV28
D gene: .
J gene: TRBJ2-1
CDR3 protein: CASSLAWDSREQFF
CDR3 DNA: TGTGCCAGCAGTTTAGCCTGGGACTCGCGGGAGCAGTTCTTC

clone size: .
V gene: TRBV19
D gene: TRBD1
J gene: TRBJ1-5
CDR3 protein: CASSIGTGAFQPQHF
CDR3 DNA: TGTGCCAGTAGTATAGGGACAGGGGCTTTTCAGCCCCAGCATTTT

clone size: .
V gene: TRBV19
D gene: TRBD1
J gene: TRBJ2-3
CDR3 protein: CASSPPIQGPRTDTQYF
CDR3 DNA: TGTGCCAGTAGTCCTCCAATACAGGGGCCACGCACAGATACGCAGTATTTT

clone size: .
V gene: TRBV6-1
D gene: .
J gene: TRBJ1-1
CDR3 protein: CASSEYEGNTEAFF
CDR3 DNA: TGTGCCAGCAGTGAATATGAGGGGAACACTGAAGCTTTCTTT

clone size: .
V gene: TRBV21-1
D gene: .
J gene: TRBJ1-5
CDR3 protein: CASSRGNFRGFNQPQHF
CDR3 DNA: TGTGCCAGCAGCCGAGGGAATTTTCGAGGTTTTAATCAGCCCCAGCATTTT

clone size: .
V gene: TRBV25-1
D gene: TRBD1
J gene: TRBJ1-1
CDR3 protein: CASSGTGEGPEAFF
CDR3 DNA: TGTGCCAGCAGTGGAACAGGGGAAGGGCCTGAAGCTTTCTTT

clone size: .
V gene: TRBV7-9
D gene: .
J gene: TRBJ1-2
CDR3 protein: CASSLGYREDYGYTF
CDR3 DNA: TGTGCCAGCAGCTTAGGATATAGGGAGGACTATGGCTACACCTTC

clone size: .
V gene: TRBV6-6
D gene: TRBD2
J gene: TRBJ2-4
CDR3 protein: CASSRLTSGRAFGKNIQYF
CDR3 DNA: TGTGCCAGCAGTCGCTTGACTAGCGGGAGGGCCTTTGGCAAAAACATTCAGTACTTC

clone size: .
V gene: TRBV19
D gene: TRBD2
J gene: TRBJ2-7
CDR3 protein: CASRTSGGDEQYF
CDR3 DNA: TGTGCCAGTCGGACTAGCGGGGGGGACGAGCAGTACTTC

clone size: .
V gene: TRBV5-1
D gene: TRBD2
J gene: TRBJ2-1
CDR3 protein: CASSPGGGGDYNEQFF
CDR3 DNA: TGCGCCAGCAGCCCGGGAGGGGGGGGAGACTACAATGAGCAGTTCTTC

clone size: once
V gene: TRBV6-4
D gene: TRBD1
J gene: TRBJ1-2
CDR3 protein: CASSQGGAYGYTF
CDR3 DNA: TGTGCCAGCAGTCAAGGGGGCGCGTATGGCTACACCTTC

clone size: .
V gene: TRBV7-9
D gene: .
J gene: TRBJ2-7
CDR3 protein: CASSLGAYEQYF
CDR3 DNA: TGTGCCAGCAGCTTAGGGGCGTACGAGCAGTACTTC

clone size: few
V gene: TRBV29-1
D gene: .
J gene: TRBJ1-1
CDR3 protein: CRGDRPNTEAFF
CDR3 DNA: TGCAGAGGCGACAGACCGAACACTGAAGCTTTCTTT